A selection of T cell receptor beta chains follows, all from one sample in a study of blood T cells in healthy people across ages. A single record per CDR3 protein comes from TCRdb applying MiXCR to the 5' RACE reads. The top ten hold approximately 4% of the sample, which has about 720,000 distinct CDR3 sequences, just under 25% seen once. Another study also made use of these data, one on T cells of mothers and their children.

The sequenced material came from blood. Receptors were obtained from a boy aged 5-17 years in good health. CDR3s include the opening cysteine and the closing phenylalanine or tryptophan. Not all rows give a size; the values are once, few, many and, for expanded clones, a class.

CASSRTGEGETQYF	TRBV18	TRBJ2-5	-
CSALDSPTYEQYF	TRBV20-1	TRBJ2-7	-
CASSVAGSTGQETQYF	TRBV9	TRBJ2-5	-
CASSLASGVAGYTF	TRBV7-8	TRBJ1-2	few
CASSPGPGGGNEQFF	TRBV5-1	TRBJ2-1	once
CASSAMSGGLETQCF	TRBV9	TRBJ2-5	few
CSARETVAKNIQYF	TRBV20-1	TRBJ2-4	few
CSVPTGKANYGYTF	TRBV29-1	TRBJ1-2	-
CATSPQGSQAVYQPQHF	TRBV15	TRBJ1-5	few
CSVSPPGRDYGYTF	TRBV20-1	TRBJ1-2	few
CASTPDPESLEAFF	TRBV5-1	TRBJ1-1	-
CASSQGDRGRSPLHF	TRBV4-2	TRBJ1-6	-
CSASQSNEKLFF	TRBV20-1	TRBJ1-4	few
CASSYSTRADTQYF	TRBV6-5	TRBJ2-3	few
CASSLRLAGALTDTQYF	TRBV11-2	TRBJ2-3	few
CASSQARDYEQYF	TRBV4-3	TRBJ2-7	few
CASSHWTGRTEAFF	TRBV23-1	TRBJ1-1	-
CASSLLAGAPDTQYF	TRBV5-6	TRBJ2-3	-
CASSDDLPYEQYF	TRBV7-2	-	few
CASSLDGRALDIQYF	TRBV7-2	TRBJ2-4	-
CASSKVGLLAGANLTDTQYF	TRBV21-1	TRBJ2-3	-
CSVPRTYGYTF	TRBV29-1	TRBJ1-2	-
CSAGGDGGVNQPQHF	TRBV20-1	TRBJ1-5	few
CASSFRDLPYEQYF	TRBV12-3/TRBV12-4	TRBJ2-7	-
CASSSWGSVPQAEAFF	TRBV28	TRBJ1-1	-
CASSPLKAALTNTGELFF	TRBV9	TRBJ2-2	few